This TCR beta chain was retrieved from a study of blood T cell repertoires in COVID-19. Across the whole study: Acute-phase and convalescent COVID-19 samples originated in the United States, Italy and Spain. Sources were T cells, B-cell-depleted T cells, or PBMCs; the material itself was cDNA or gDNA.

The CDR3 extends over 14 amino acids. The V gene's germline CDR1 is MNHEY and CDR2 SVGAGI. V was cut by 6 bases and J by 2 bases, with 13 bases left in between. Original data processing: Counts of nucleated cells, estimated from reference gene primer amplification, were obtained. Generated by immunoSEQ multiplex PCR, the TCRdb table keeps only in-frame clones and is missing some. Clone size and V and J calls were adopted from that table, with D and trimming inferred from the DNA. The sample lists approximately 210,000 clones; approximately 80% were seen once. The origin of this receptor is a man aged 30 to 45 with active or convalescent COVID-19. The sequenced material came from peripheral blood. The gene calls are TRBV6-5 and TRBJ1-1, with D tentatively TRBD1 (5 bases). CDR3 nucleotides: TGTGCCAGCAGGAAGACAGCTCAAAACACTGAAGCTTTCTTT. It yields the protein CASRKTAQNTEAFF.